This entry lists 10 T cell receptor beta chains sequenced from one sample in a study of cytomegalovirus exposure and HLA in healthy donors. The PCR contained 60 Vbeta and 13 Jbeta primers. This table comes from immunoSEQ multiplex PCR, and its TCRdb copy is limited to in-frame clones, with some not included. The sample includes over 150,000 clones, roughly four fifths seen only once; the top ten take roughly 1.4%. Sequenced sample: PBMCs. The receptors come from a man in his fifties or sixties in good health and CMV-seronegative.

A single count supports this clone. The V and J genes are TRBV28 and TRBJ1-4; 7 bases fit TRBD1. J lost 3 bases, V lost 10 bases, and 5 bases had no gene match. The CDR3 has 13 amino acids. CDR1 is MDHEN and CDR2 is SYDVKM in the germline V gene. CDR3 region: CATLGQPNEKLFF. CDR3 DNA sequence: TGTGCCACCCTGGGACAGCCTAATGAAAAACTGTTTTTT.

The gene calls are TRBV5-1 and TRBJ2-5; possible D gene TRBD2, 5 bases. V lost 6 bases to trimming and J lost 4 bases, with 13 bases between them. The germline V gene encodes CDR1 SGHRS and CDR2 YFSETQ. The CDR3 is 13 residues long. The CDR3 region is CASTAVLGETQYF. In DNA, the CDR3 is TGCGCCAGCACAGCGGTCCTTGGAGAGACCCAGTACTTC.

The CDR3 here is CAWSSGSGSTDTQYF. CDR3 coding DNA: TGTGCCTGGAGTAGCGGTAGCGGGAGCACAGATACGCAGTATTTT. V gene TRBV30 combines with J gene TRBJ2-3; 7 bases fit TRBD2. The CDR3 runs 15 residues. The ends lost 2 bases at V and 0 bases at J; junction bases unmatched: 5. Germline V gene lookup returns CDR1 GTSNPN and CDR2 SVGIG (reference sequence).

The J gene is TRBJ2-5, the V gene TRBV6-6; 10 nucleotides align to TRBD2. Germline lookup yields CDR1 MNHNY and CDR2 SVGAGI (reference sequence). The CDR3 covers 13 residues. V lost 6 bases and J lost 3; bases outside the gene matches: 1. The CDR3, as DNA: TGTGCCAGCAGGCTAGCGGGAGAAGAGACCCAGTACTTC. Protein product: CASRLAGEETQYF.

The gene calls are TRBV30 and TRBJ1-6; 8 bases fit TRBD1. J gave up 5 bases and V 3 bases, and 0 bases lay outside the gene matches. Germline V gene sequence: CDR1 GTSNPN, CDR2 SVGIG (reference sequence). CDR3 length: 13 residues. CDR3 protein: CAWRTGDNSPLHF. The DNA for the CDR3 is TGTGCCTGGAGGACAGGGGATAATTCACCCCTCCACTTT.

The gene calls are TRBV5-4 and TRBJ2-5; a weak D match, TRBD2 (5 bases). With 0 bases removed from V and 1 base from J, the gap between germline ends came to 10 bases. The germline V gene encodes CDR1 SGHNT and CDR2 YYREEE (reference sequence). The CDR3 has 15 amino acids. CDR3 in DNA: TGTGCCAGCAGCTTGGGTACTAGGAGCCAAGAGACCCAGTACTTC. It encodes CASSLGTRSQETQYF.

The J gene is TRBJ2-6, the V gene TRBV7-8, with 9 nucleotides matching TRBD1. J gave up 0 bases and V 5 bases, and 5 bases lay outside the gene matches. Germline CDR1 and CDR2: SGHVS and FQNEAQ. This CDR3 is 17 amino acids long. The DNA of the CDR3 is TGTGCCAGCAGCGCTACAGGGGGCGACTCTGGGGCCAACGTCCTGACTTTC. Protein product: CASSATGGDSGANVLTF.

The chain has TRBV1 and TRBJ1-1; the table's D call TRBD1 went unverified against the DNA. TRBV1 is shown as a pseudogene. The CDR3 sequence is 15 residues long. DNA for the CDR3: TGCACCAGCAGCCAAGGGGGGACAGGGAACACTGAAGCTTTCTTT. Protein product: CTSSQGGTGNTEAFF.

This rearrangement joins TRBV7-6 to TRBJ1-2; 8 nucleotides align to TRBD1. Germline values: CDR1 SGHVS, CDR2 FNYEAQ. This CDR3 has 18 residues. V trimming: 2 bases; J trimming: 2 bases; junction bases outside the gene matches: 13. DNA of the CDR3: TGTGCCAGCAGCTTATATTCTGACAGGGGATATACGAACTATGGCTACACCTTC. Amino acid sequence: CASSLYSDRGYTNYGYTF.

The CDR3 DNA reads as TGCGCCAGCAGCTCCGGACAGGGTAGGCAAGAGACCCAGTACTTC. It specifies CASSSGQGRQETQYF. The chain carries TRBV5-1 and TRBJ2-5; TRBD1 aligns across 8 bases. Germline loops: CDR1 SGHRS, CDR2 YFSETQ. The CDR3 consists of 15 residues. V lost 3 bases to trimming and J lost 2 bases; unmatched junction nucleotides: 6.